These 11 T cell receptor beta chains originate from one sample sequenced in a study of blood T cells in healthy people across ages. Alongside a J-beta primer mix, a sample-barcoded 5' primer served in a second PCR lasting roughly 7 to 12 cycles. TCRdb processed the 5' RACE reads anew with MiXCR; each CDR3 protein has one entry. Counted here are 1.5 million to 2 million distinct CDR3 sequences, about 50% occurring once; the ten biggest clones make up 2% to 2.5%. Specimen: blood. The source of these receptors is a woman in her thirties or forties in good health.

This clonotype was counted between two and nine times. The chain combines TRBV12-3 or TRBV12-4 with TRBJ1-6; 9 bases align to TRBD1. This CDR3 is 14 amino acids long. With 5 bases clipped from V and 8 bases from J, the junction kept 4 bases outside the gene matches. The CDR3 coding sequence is TGTGCCAGCAGTCGGACAGGGGAGGATTCACCCCTCCACTTT. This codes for CASSRTGEDSPLHF.

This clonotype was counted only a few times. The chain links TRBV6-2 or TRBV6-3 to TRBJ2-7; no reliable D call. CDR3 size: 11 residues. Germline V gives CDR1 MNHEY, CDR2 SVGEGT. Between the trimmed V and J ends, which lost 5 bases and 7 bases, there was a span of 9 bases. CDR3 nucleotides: TGTGCCAGCAGTCAGAAGTCGGAGCAGTACTTC. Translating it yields CASSQKSEQYF.

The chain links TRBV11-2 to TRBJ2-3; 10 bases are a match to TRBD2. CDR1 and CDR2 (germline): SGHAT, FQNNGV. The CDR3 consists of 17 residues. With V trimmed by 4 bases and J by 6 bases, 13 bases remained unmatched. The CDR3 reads CASSSFWSSGGGDTQYF. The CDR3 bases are TGTGCCAGCAGCTCCTTTTGGTCTAGCGGGGGAGGCGATACGCAGTATTTT.

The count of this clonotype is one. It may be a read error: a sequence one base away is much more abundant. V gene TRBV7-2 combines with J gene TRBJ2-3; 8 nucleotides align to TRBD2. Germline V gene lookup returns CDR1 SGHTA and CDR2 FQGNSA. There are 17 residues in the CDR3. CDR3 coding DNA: TGTGCCAGCAGCTTAGACTTTAGCGGGGCCCGCACAGATACGCGGTATTTT. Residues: CASSLDFSGARTDTRYF.

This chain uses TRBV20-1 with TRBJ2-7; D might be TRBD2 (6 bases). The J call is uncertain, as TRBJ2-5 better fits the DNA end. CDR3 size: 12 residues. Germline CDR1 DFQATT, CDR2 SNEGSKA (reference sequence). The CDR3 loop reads CSAPGDMETQYF. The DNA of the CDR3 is TGCAGTGCCCCGGGAGATATGGAGACCCAGTACTTC.

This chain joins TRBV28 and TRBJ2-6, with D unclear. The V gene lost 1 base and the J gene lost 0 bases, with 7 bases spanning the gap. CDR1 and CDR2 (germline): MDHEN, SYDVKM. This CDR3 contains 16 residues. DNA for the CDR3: TGTGCCAGCAGTTTATCTGAGGCCTCTGGGGCCAACGTCCTGACTTTC. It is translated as CASSLSEASGANVLTF.

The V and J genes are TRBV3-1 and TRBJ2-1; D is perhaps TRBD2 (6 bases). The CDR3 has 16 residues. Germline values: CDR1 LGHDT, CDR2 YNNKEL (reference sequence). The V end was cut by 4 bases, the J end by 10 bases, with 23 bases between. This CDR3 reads CASSRISGLGNYEQFF. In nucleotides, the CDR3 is TGTGCCAGCAGCCGCATTTCGGGACTGGGGAACTACGAGCAGTTCTTC.

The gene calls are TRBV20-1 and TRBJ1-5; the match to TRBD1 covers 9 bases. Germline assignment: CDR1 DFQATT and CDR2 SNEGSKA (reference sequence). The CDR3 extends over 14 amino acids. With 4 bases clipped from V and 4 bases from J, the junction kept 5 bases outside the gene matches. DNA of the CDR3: TGCAGTGCTAACAGGGACAGGGTGAATCAGCCCCAGCATTTT. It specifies CSANRDRVNQPQHF.

The CDR3 DNA reads TGTGCCAGCAGCCAAGAGGGGGGGGCATCCGACTATGGCTACACCTTC. Encoded protein: CASSQEGGASDYGYTF. This chain joins TRBV4-2 and TRBJ1-2, with D possibly being TRBD1 (6 bases). The V gene's germline CDR1 is LGHNA and CDR2 YNFKEQ. V shed 0 bases and J shed 3 bases, with 14 bases lying between them. The CDR3 sequence is 16 residues long.

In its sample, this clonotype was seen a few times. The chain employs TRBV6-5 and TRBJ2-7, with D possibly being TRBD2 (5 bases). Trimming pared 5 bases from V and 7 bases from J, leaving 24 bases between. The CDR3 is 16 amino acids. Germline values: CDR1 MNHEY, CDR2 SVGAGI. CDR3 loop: CASSPGKTSAPPEQYF. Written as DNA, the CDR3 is TGTGCCAGCAGTCCCGGGAAGACGAGTGCACCCCCGGAGCAGTACTTC.

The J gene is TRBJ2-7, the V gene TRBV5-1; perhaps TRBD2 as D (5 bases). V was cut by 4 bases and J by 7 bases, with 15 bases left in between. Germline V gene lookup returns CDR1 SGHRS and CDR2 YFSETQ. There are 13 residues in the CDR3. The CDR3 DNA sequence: TGCGCCAGCAGCCATGCGACTAAGAATGAGCAGTACTTC. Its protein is CASSHATKNEQYF.